This TCR beta chain was profiled in a study of blood T cell repertoires in COVID-19. Recruited during active infection, patients (from Seattle) were subsequently followed longitudinally. V shed 7 bases and J shed 3 bases, with 19 bases lying between them. The CDR3 runs to 15 residues. CDR1 is SGHDT, CDR2 YYEEEE, per germline. Assay used: immunoSEQ multiplex PCR; TCRdb lists only in-frame clones, some missing. The table lists around 260,000 clones, around 85% of them singletons, with 0.85% to 0.9% in the top ten. The receptor was isolated from a human donor with COVID-19, enrolled during active disease. The donor label of this sample is uncertain. This rearrangement joins TRBV5-6 to TRBJ1-1; D is ambiguous. The sequenced sample consisted of peripheral blood. Here the CDR3 DNA reads TGTGCCAGCGCCCCGGGCGCGGGGTTGTACACTGAAGCTTTCTTT. It yields the protein CASAPGAGLYTEAFF.